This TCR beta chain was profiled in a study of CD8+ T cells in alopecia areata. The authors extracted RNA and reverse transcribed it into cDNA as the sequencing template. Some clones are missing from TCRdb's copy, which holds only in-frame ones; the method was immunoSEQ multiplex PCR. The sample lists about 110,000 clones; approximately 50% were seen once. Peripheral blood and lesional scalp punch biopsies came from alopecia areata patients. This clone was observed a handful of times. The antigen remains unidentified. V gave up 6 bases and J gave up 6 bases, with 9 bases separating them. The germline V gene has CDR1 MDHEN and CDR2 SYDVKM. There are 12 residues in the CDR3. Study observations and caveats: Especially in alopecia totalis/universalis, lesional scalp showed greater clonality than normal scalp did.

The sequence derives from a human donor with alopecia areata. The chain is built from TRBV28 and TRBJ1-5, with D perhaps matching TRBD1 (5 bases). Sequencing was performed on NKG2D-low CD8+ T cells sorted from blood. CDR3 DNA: TGTGCCAGCAGCCCGGGGACTCAGCCCCAGCATTTT. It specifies CASSPGTQPQHF.